Each of the 14 T cell receptor beta chains below was sequenced from the same sample in a study of T-cell reconstitution after alpha-beta-depleted transplantation in children. Unique molecular identifiers tagged the TCRbeta library. Each CDR3 protein gets one entry after TCRdb re-called the PCR reads with MiXCR. The sample carries about 200,000 distinct CDR3 sequences, about 6% recorded once. Sequencing used PBMCs, obtained before TCRalphabeta/CD19-depleted stem cell transplant. These receptors all stem from a girl younger than two with combined immunodeficiency, due to receive a stem cell transplant.

This clonotype was found many times. The V call is TRBV12-3 or TRBV12-4, the J call TRBJ2-1; no reliable D call. V was cut by 3 bases and J by 8 bases, with 5 bases left in between. This CDR3 is built from 11 residues. CDR3 sequence: CASSFNYEQFF. The CDR3, as DNA: TGTGCCAGCAGTTTTAACTATGAGCAGTTCTTC.

This clonotype showed up just a few times. The V gene is TRBV6-1, the J gene TRBJ1-5, with D perhaps matching TRBD1 (6 bases). V lost 8 bases to trimming and J lost 0 bases, with 14 bases between them. The CDR3 totals 15 residues. Germline-derived CDR1 and CDR2 are MNHNS and SASEGT. In nucleotides, the CDR3 is TGTGCCAGCCCGACCCGGGACAATAGCAATCAGCCCCAGCATTTT. Its protein product is CASPTRDNSNQPQHF.

The rearrangement joins TRBV20-1 to TRBJ1-4; unclear D gene. This CDR3 region has 11 residues. Germline V gene lookup returns CDR1 DFQATT and CDR2 SNEGSKA (reference sequence). Trimming pared 3 bases from V and 6 bases from J, leaving 5 bases between. The CDR3 protein is CSASKDEKLFF. The CDR3 nucleotides are TGCAGTGCTAGTAAGGATGAAAAACTGTTTTTT.

This clonotype was counted many times. The chain uses TRBV5-8 and TRBJ2-1; 9 nucleotides match TRBD2. The trim removed 0 bases at V and 8 bases at J, leaving 6 bases unmatched. CDR3 length: 15 amino acids. Germline values: CDR1 SGHTS, CDR2 YDEGEE. The CDR3 here is CASSLARGGFDEQFF. CDR3 DNA: TGTGCCAGCAGCTTGGCGCGGGGGGGTTTCGATGAGCAGTTCTTC.

Many counts were recorded for this clonotype. J is TRBJ2-4 and V is TRBV20-1, with no clear D. CDR3 length: 14 amino acids. The germline gives CDR1 DFQATT, CDR2 SNEGSKA (reference sequence). V lost 3 bases, J lost 3 bases, and 12 bases lay in between. The CDR3 nucleotides are TGCAGTGCTAGCTTGGGGAACGACAAAAACATTCAGTACTTC. The encoded protein is CSASLGNDKNIQYF.

This clonotype was seen more than once but under ten times. V is TRBV5-1 and J is TRBJ2-7, with D perhaps TRBD2 (6 bases). The CDR3 covers 13 residues. Trimming left V 6 bases short and J 4 bases short, with 14 bases between. Germline V gene lookup returns CDR1 SGHRS and CDR2 YFSETQ. For the CDR3, the DNA is TGCGCCAGCACCCCAGGAAGCGGGTACGAGCAGTACTTC. This encodes CASTPGSGYEQYF.

This sequence joins TRBV7-9 and TRBJ2-1, with TRBD2 identical over 9 bases. The ends lost 3 bases at V and 7 bases at J; junction bases unmatched: 7. Germline CDR1 SEHNR, CDR2 FQNEAQ (reference sequence). The length of the CDR3 is 15 residues. CDR3 DNA: TGTGCCAGCAGCTTGGTCTGGCGGGGGGGTAATGAGCAGTTCTTC. It encodes CASSLVWRGGNEQFF.

This clonotype was counted at least ten times. J is TRBJ2-1 and V is TRBV14, with D hard to call. The CDR3 consists of 12 residues. Trimming cost V 6 bases and J 8 bases, with 11 bases left between them. Germline assignment: CDR1 SGHDN and CDR2 FVKESK. The CDR3 protein is CASSPVVYEQFF. CDR3 nucleotides: TGTGCCAGCAGTCCCGTAGTCTATGAGCAGTTCTTC.

This clonotype showed up many times. The chain links TRBV28 to TRBJ1-5; 11 nucleotides agree with TRBD1. The CDR3 extends over 18 amino acids. Germline values: CDR1 MDHEN, CDR2 SYDVKM. J lost 3 bases, V lost 3 bases, and 10 bases had no gene match. The CDR3 coding sequence is TGTGCCAGCAGTTTGAGGACAGGGGGCCAAGGGGTCAATCAGCCCCAGCATTTT. This gives the protein CASSLRTGGQGVNQPQHF.

This clonotype was seen many times. V and J are TRBV12-3 or TRBV12-4 and TRBJ2-2, with 12 positions matching TRBD2. The length of the CDR3 is 15 residues. The trim removed 6 bases at V and 8 bases at J, leaving 7 bases unmatched. The CDR3 sequence: CASRSSGRAPGELFF. The DNA of the CDR3 is TGTGCCAGCAGATCTAGCGGGAGGGCCCCAGGGGAGCTGTTTTTT.

This clonotype has at least ten counts. V gene TRBV12-3 or TRBV12-4 combines with J gene TRBJ2-1, with a tentative D call TRBD2 (6 bases). There are 15 residues in the CDR3. V was pared by 0 bases and J by 8 bases, with 14 bases between. CDR3 in amino acids: CASSLASGPLDEQFF. Written as DNA, the CDR3 is TGTGCCAGCAGTTTAGCGAGCGGGCCCCTCGATGAGCAGTTCTTC.

In this sample, this clonotype turned up many times. The chain carries TRBV4-3 and TRBJ2-3; TRBD1 matches 7 bases. Germline assignment: CDR1 LGHNA and CDR2 YSLEER. The CDR3 loop spans 17 amino acids. Trimming took 1 base from V and 0 from J; bases not matched to a gene: 7. This CDR3 is CASSQAPGGPSTDTQYF. CDR3 coding DNA: TGCGCCAGCAGCCAAGCCCCAGGGGGACCTAGCACAGATACGCAGTATTTT.

The table lists this clonotype with many counts. V usage is TRBV18 and J usage is TRBJ2-3, with 14 bases identical to TRBD2. The CDR3 is 17 residues long. CDR1 is KGHSH, CDR2 LQKENI, per germline. The ends lost 0 bases at V and 3 bases at J; junction bases unmatched: 2. CDR3 in amino acids: CASSPPGLAGDTDTQYF. The CDR3 DNA sequence: TGTGCCAGCTCACCACCGGGACTAGCGGGAGATACAGATACGCAGTATTTT.

This clonotype was picked up many times. The gene calls are TRBV4-2 and TRBJ2-1, with 14 positions matching TRBD2. This CDR3 contains 18 residues. Germline CDR1 and CDR2: LGHNA and YNFKEQ. The V gene end was trimmed by 0 bases and the J gene end by 9 bases; junction bases not matched to a gene: 10. In nucleotides, the CDR3 is TGTGCCAGCAGCCAAGATGAGGGGGGACTAGCGGGAGTTTGTGAGCAGTTCTTC. As protein: CASSQDEGGLAGVCEQFF.